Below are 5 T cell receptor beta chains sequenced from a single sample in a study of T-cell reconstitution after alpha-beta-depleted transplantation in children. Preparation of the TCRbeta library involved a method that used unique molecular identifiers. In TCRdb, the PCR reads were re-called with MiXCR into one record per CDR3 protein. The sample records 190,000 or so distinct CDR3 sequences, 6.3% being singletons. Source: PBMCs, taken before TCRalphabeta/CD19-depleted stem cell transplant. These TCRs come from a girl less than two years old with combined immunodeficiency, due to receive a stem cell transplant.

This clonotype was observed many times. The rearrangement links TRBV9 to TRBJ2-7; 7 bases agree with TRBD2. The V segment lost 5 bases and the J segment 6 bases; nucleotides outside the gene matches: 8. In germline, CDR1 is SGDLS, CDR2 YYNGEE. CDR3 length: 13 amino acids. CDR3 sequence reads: CASSLTGGPEQYF. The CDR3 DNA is TGTGCCAGCAGTCTTACGGGGGGTCCCGAGCAGTACTTC.

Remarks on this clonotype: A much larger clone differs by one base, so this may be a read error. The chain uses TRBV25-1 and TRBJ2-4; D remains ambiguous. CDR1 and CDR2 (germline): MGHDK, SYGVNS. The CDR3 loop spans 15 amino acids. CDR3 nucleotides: TGTGCCAGCAGTGAAGAACTTCTTAACAACAACATTCACTACTTC. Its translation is CASSEELLNNNIHYF.

CDR3: CASSPSGTEETQYF. For the CDR3, the DNA is TGTGCCAGCTCACCTTCCGGGACAGAAGAGACCCAGTACTTC. V is TRBV18 and J is TRBJ2-5; TRBD1 aligns across 7 bases. Unmatched junction bases numbered 4, after V lost 3 bases and J lost 3 bases. This CDR3 region has 14 residues. Germline CDR1 reads KGHSH; CDR2 reads LQKENI.

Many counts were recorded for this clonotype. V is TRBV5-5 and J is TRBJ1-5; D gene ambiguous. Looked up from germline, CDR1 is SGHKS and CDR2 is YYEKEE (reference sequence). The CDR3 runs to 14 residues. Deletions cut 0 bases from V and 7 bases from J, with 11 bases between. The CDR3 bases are TGTGCCAGCAGCTTGGAGGTAGGGTGGCAGCCCCAGCATTTT. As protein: CASSLEVGWQPQHF.

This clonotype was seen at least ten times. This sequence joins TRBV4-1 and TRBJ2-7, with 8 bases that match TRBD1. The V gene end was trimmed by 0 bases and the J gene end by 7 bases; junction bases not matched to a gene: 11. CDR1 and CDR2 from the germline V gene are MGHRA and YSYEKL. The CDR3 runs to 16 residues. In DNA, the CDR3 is TGCGCCAGCAGCCAAGAACACAGGAGACAGGGGAATGAGCAGTACTTC. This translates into CASSQEHRRQGNEQYF.